This passage covers 21 T cell receptor beta chains from one sample sequenced in a study of cytomegalovirus exposure and HLA in healthy donors. 60 Vbeta and 13 Jbeta primers were used in PCR. Sequencing used immunoSEQ multiplex PCR; TCRdb keeps in-frame clones, though not all of them. The sample lists 80,000 or so clones, more than 65% occurring once. The sample consisted of PBMCs. These receptors all come from a woman in her thirties or forties in good health and CMV-seropositive.

The chain has TRBV14 and TRBJ2-2; maybe TRBD1 (6 bases). The V end lost 3 bases, the J end lost 4 bases, and 15 bases lay between the germline ends. The CDR3 is made up of 16 amino acids. Germline values: CDR1 SGHDN, CDR2 FVKESK. The CDR3 bases are TGTGCCAGCAGCCAGTACCACAGGGTAGCCACCGGGGAGCTGTTTTTT. Encoded protein: CASSQYHRVATGELFF. Filled out from reference TRBV14 and TRBJ2-2, the complete variable domain reads EAGVTQFPSHSVIEKGQTVTLRCDPISGHDNLYWYRRVMGKEIKFLLHFVKESKQDESGMPNNRFLAERTGGTYSTLKVQPAELEDSGVYFCASSQYHRVATGELFFGEGSRLTVL.

This clone was detected once. The chain is built from TRBV5-4 and TRBJ2-7; 9 bases agree with TRBD2. The ends lost 4 bases at V and 0 bases at J; junction bases unmatched: 5. This CDR3 has 15 residues. Germline CDR1 is SGHNT and CDR2 is YYREEE (reference sequence). CDR3 sequence: CASSQHSGGSYEQYF. CDR3 in DNA: TGTGCCAGCAGCCAACATAGCGGGGGCTCCTACGAGCAGTACTTC.

The chain is built from TRBV7-9 and TRBJ1-1, with D tentatively TRBD1 (6 bases). CDR1 and CDR2 (germline): SEHNR, FQNEAQ (reference sequence). V dropped 2 bases and J dropped 1 base, with 8 bases sitting between them. The CDR3 length is 14 residues. The CDR3 sequence is CASSLLQGNTEAFF. CDR3 sequence (DNA): TGTGCCAGCAGCTTACTACAGGGGAACACTGAAGCTTTCTTT.

The V and J genes are TRBV29-1 and TRBJ2-1; unclear D gene. The CDR3 extends over 11 amino acids. Looked up from germline, CDR1 is SQVTM and CDR2 is ANQGSEA. Trimming removed 7 bases at V and 1 base at J, with 5 bases between. CDR3 nucleotides: TGCAGCGAACTATCCTACAATGAGCAGTTCTTC. Protein: CSELSYNEQFF.

V gene TRBV27 combines with J gene TRBJ2-7, with D possibly TRBD2 on 6 matching bases. Germline V CDR1 and CDR2: MNHEY, SMNVEV (reference sequence). CDR3 length: 12 amino acids. Trimming removed 3 bases at V and 7 bases at J, with 10 bases between. CDR3 DNA: TGTGCCAGCAGTTTTGGGAGGACGGAGCAGTACTTC. Amino acid sequence: CASSFGRTEQYF.

The chain has TRBV30 and TRBJ2-3; D possibly corresponds to TRBD2 (6 bases). The CDR3 runs 14 residues. V dropped 3 bases and J dropped 8 bases, with 18 bases sitting between them. Per the germline V gene, CDR1 is GTSNPN and CDR2 is SVGIG (reference sequence). The chain's CDR3 is CAWRGLGGRGTQYF. CDR3 sequence (DNA): TGTGCCTGGAGAGGACTGGGGGGTAGAGGTACGCAGTATTTT.

The chain uses TRBV15 and TRBJ2-7; D gene ambiguous. The CDR3 has 14 amino acids. The V end lost 0 bases, the J end lost 5 bases, and 11 bases lay between the germline ends. Per the germline V gene, CDR1 is LNHNV and CDR2 is YYDKDF (reference sequence). CDR3 sequence (DNA): TGTGCCACCAGCAGAGACGCAGGCCCCAACGAGCAGTACTTC. It translates to CATSRDAGPNEQYF.

The rearrangement links TRBV5-4 to TRBJ2-5, with TRBD1 matching over 8 bases. CDR1 SGHNT and CDR2 YYREEE come from the germline V gene (reference sequence). V shed 4 bases and J 2 bases; nucleotides not matched to a gene: 7. This CDR3 spans 15 amino acids. CDR3 DNA sequence: TGTGCCAGCAGCCCCGGACAGGGCAAACAAGAGACCCAGTACTTC. It is translated as CASSPGQGKQETQYF.

J is TRBJ1-2 and V is TRBV18, with a possible D match to TRBD1 (5 bases). The CDR3 covers 13 residues. V lost 3 bases, J lost 7 bases, and 12 bases lay in between. CDR1 is KGHSH and CDR2 is LQKENI in the germline V gene. The CDR3 is CASSPGGIGGYTF. In DNA, the CDR3 is TGTGCCAGCTCACCGGGGGGTATCGGTGGCTACACCTTC.

The J gene is TRBJ1-1, the V gene TRBV5-4; 9 bases map to TRBD1. The length of the CDR3 is 16 residues. Germline loops: CDR1 SGHNT, CDR2 YYREEE (reference sequence). The junction had 11 bases not matched to a gene; V was cut back by 4 bases and J by 4 bases. CDR3 coding DNA: TGTGCCAGCAGCCAGGGGGACAGGGTACCGGCCACTGAAGCTTTCTTT. It codes for CASSQGDRVPATEAFF.

The rearrangement joins TRBV19 to TRBJ2-7, with 11 bases identical to TRBD2. Looked up from germline, CDR1 is LNHDA and CDR2 is SQIVND (reference sequence). V trimming: 10 bases; J trimming: 0 bases; junction bases outside the gene matches: 5. The CDR3 loop spans 14 amino acids. Here the CDR3 reads CAIPLAGDSYEQYF. For the CDR3, the DNA is TGTGCCATCCCACTAGCGGGAGACTCCTACGAGCAGTACTTC.

This clone came up a few times. This rearrangement joins TRBV28 to TRBJ2-3; 11 nucleotides match TRBD2. CDR1 MDHEN and CDR2 SYDVKM come from the germline V gene. After removal of 3 bases from V and 7 bases from J, the junction contained 6 bases not matched to a gene. The CDR3 runs 15 residues. The CDR3 protein is CASSFSGGASYTQYF. CDR3 sequence (DNA): TGTGCCAGCAGTTTTAGCGGGGGGGCGAGTTATACGCAGTATTTT. The full variable domain, completed using reference TRBV28 and TRBJ2-3, is DVKVTQSSRYLVKRTGEKVFLECVQDMDHENMFWYRQDPGLGLRLIYFSYDVKMKEKGDIPEGYSVSREKKERFSLILESASTNQTSMYLCASSFSGGASYTQYFGPGTRLTVL.

The chain combines TRBV27 with TRBJ1-1; TRBD1 might be the D (5 bases). V was pared by 3 bases and J by 11 bases, with 19 bases between. The CDR3 extends over 14 amino acids. Germline values: CDR1 MNHEY, CDR2 SMNVEV (reference sequence). The CDR3 reads CASSFSEGRSIAFF. CDR3 DNA: TGTGCCAGCAGTTTTTCGGAGGGACGATCGATCGCTTTCTTT.

There are a few counts of this clone. One junction end does not reproduce the germline sequence, and a read error may be involved. CDR3 sequence reads: CASSLVPPRTTEALF. Here the CDR3 DNA reads TGTGCCAGCAGCTTAGTTCCTCCCCGAACCACTGAAGCTCTCTTT. The genes are TRBV7-8 and TRBJ1-1; the D is unclear. Germline V gene lookup returns CDR1 SGHVS and CDR2 FQNEAQ. This CDR3 region has 15 residues.

Written as DNA, the CDR3 is TGCAGCGTTGAAGATAAGAGGACCCAGTACTTC. This encodes CSVEDKRTQYF. The chain couples TRBV29-1 to TRBJ2-5; no clear D. Trimming left V 0 bases short and J 7 bases short, with 6 bases between. This CDR3 comprises 11 residues. Germline V gene lookup returns CDR1 SQVTM and CDR2 ANQGSEA.

The chain carries TRBV5-1 and TRBJ1-1; tentatively, D is TRBD1 (5 bases). Trimming left V 0 bases short and J 1 base short, with 7 bases between. The CDR3 loop spans 14 amino acids. Per germline, CDR1 SGHRS and CDR2 YFSETQ. CDR3 loop: CASSLGDWNTEAFF. The CDR3 DNA is TGCGCCAGCAGCTTGGGGGACTGGAACACTGAAGCTTTCTTT.

The rearrangement uses TRBV30 and TRBJ1-4; D possibly corresponds to TRBD1 (6 bases). This CDR3 is built from 14 residues. V was pared by 4 bases and J by 5 bases, with 14 bases between. CDR1 GTSNPN and CDR2 SVGIG come from the germline V gene (reference sequence). The CDR3 DNA reads as TGTGCCTGGAACGTCCGGGGGGCAAATGAAAAACTGTTTTTT. Translating it yields CAWNVRGANEKLFF.

The chain employs TRBV5-6 and TRBJ2-7; perhaps TRBD2 as D (6 bases). This CDR3 region has 16 residues. Germline lookup yields CDR1 SGHDT and CDR2 YYEEEE. Trimming stripped 4 bases from V and 3 bases from J, with 20 bases between. CDR3 sequence: CASSGGGDSIYYEQYF. As DNA, the CDR3 is TGTGCCAGCAGCGGGGGAGGCGACAGTATCTACTACGAGCAGTACTTC.

This chain joins TRBV28 and TRBJ1-5; 7 bases fit TRBD1. The CDR3 length is 17 residues. Germline CDR1 reads MDHEN; CDR2 reads SYDVKM. With V trimmed by 5 bases and J by 0 bases, 10 bases remained unmatched. The CDR3 nucleotides read TGTGCCAGCAGTCCCGTCCGGGACAGCAATAGCAATCAGCCCCAGCATTTT. Protein product: CASSPVRDSNSNQPQHF.

The rearrangement uses TRBV19 and TRBJ1-2; 11 bases are a match to TRBD1. The CDR3 spans 13 residues. Germline V lookup: CDR1 LNHDA, CDR2 SQIVND (reference sequence). Trimming cost V 6 bases and J 7 bases; bases outside gene matches: 4. CDR3 in DNA: TGTGCCAGTAGCCCTGGACAGGGGGCTGGCTACACCTTC. Encoded protein: CASSPGQGAGYTF. Full variable domain (rest looked up from reference TRBV19 and TRBJ1-2): DGGITQSPKYLFRKEGQNVTLSCEQNLNHDAMYWYRQDPGQGLRLIYYSQIVNDFQKGDIAEGYSVSREKKESFPLTVTSAQKNPTAFYLCASSPGQGAGYTFGSGTRLTVV.

The chain couples TRBV7-8 to TRBJ1-2; D call uncertain. V was trimmed by 1 base and J by 7 bases, leaving 16 bases between them. The CDR3 is 15 residues long. Germline assignment: CDR1 SGHVS and CDR2 FQNEAQ. The CDR3 region has the DNA TGTGCCAGCAGCTTAGACGTCTCGCGTGATCTTGGCTACACCTTC. This gives the protein CASSLDVSRDLGYTF. The whole variable domain, remainder taken from reference TRBV7-8 and TRBJ1-2, is GAGVSQSPRYKVAKRGQDVALRCDPISGHVSLFWYQQALGQGPEFLTYFQNEAQLDKSGLPSDRFFAERPEGSVSTLKIQRTQQEDSAVYLCASSLDVSRDLGYTFGSGTRLTVV.